This TCR beta chain was captured in a study of T cell responses to AZD1222 COVID-19 vaccine. About the research overall: Second-dose schedules of about 4 or about 12 weeks were combined. Whole-study results and caveats: Nearly half of spike-specific TCRs reportedly target variant regions that are unmutated in the B.1.351 and B.1.1.7 variants. No repertoire was sampled before or during the peak T cell response, only after it. Among AZD1222 vaccinees, only 5 to 7 were seropositive at baseline.

Sequenced by immunoSEQ multiplex PCR; TCRdb stores in-frame clones only, minus some. The data hold approximately 140,000 clones, with around nine tenths observed a single time. About this clone itself: The antigen remains unidentified.

The CDR3 loop spans 17 amino acids. CDR1 is LNHDA, CDR2 SQIVND, per germline (reference sequence). With 7 bases removed from V and 2 bases from J, the gap between germline ends came to 21 bases. Sequenced material: peripheral blood, taken on day 0 of AZD1222 vaccination. The chain has TRBV19 and TRBJ1-5, with no clear D. The TCR sequence derives from an adult in good health. Here the CDR3 reads CASTTRLIDGGNQPQHF. CDR3 nucleotide sequence: TGTGCCAGTACAACCAGGCTGATCGATGGTGGCAATCAGCCCCAGCATTTT. The full variable domain, completed using reference TRBV19 and TRBJ1-5, is DGGITQSPKYLFRKEGQNVTLSCEQNLNHDAMYWYRQDPGQGLRLIYYSQIVNDFQKGDIAEGYSVSREKKESFPLTVTSAQKNPTAFYLCASTTRLIDGGNQPQHFGDGTRLSIL.